Each of the 2 T cell receptor beta chains below was sequenced from the same sample in a study of blood T cell repertoires in COVID-19. The data were produced by immunoSEQ multiplex PCR, yet TCRdb's version contains in-frame clones alone and is incomplete. In the table there are about 120,000 clones, approximately 70% of which are singletons. The material sequenced was peripheral blood. The receptors shown here come from a woman in her 70s with acute or convalescent COVID-19.

The chain is built from TRBV7-6 and TRBJ2-6, with 7 bases lining up with TRBD1. The CDR3 totals 16 residues. V shed 1 base, J shed 1 base, and the junction held 1 base outside the gene matches. CDR1 is SGHVS and CDR2 is FNYEAQ in the germline V gene. This chain's CDR3 is CASSLEGASGANVLTF. The DNA for the CDR3 is TGTGCCAGCAGCTTAGAGGGGGCTTCTGGGGCCAACGTCCTGACTTTC.

This clone has only a few counts. The chain joins TRBV6-5 to TRBJ1-2; D is perhaps TRBD1 (6 bases). The CDR3 has 16 amino acids. V lost 1 base and J 4 bases, leaving 16 bases between the germline ends. Germline V gives CDR1 MNHEY, CDR2 SVGAGI. Written as DNA, the CDR3 is TGTGCCAGCAGTTACTTAAGGACCGGGGGGCCCTATGGCTACACCTTC. This codes for CASSYLRTGGPYGYTF.